Below are 3 T cell receptor beta chains sequenced from a single sample in a study of Graves' ophthalmopathy and Graves' hyperthyroidism (dated by TCRdb to the late 2010s). This sample was sequenced with an Illumina HiSeq 2000. For repertoire sequencing, TCR beta CDR3 regions were amplified from RNA transcripts. The first round of RT-PCR was done with HTBI primers and the Qiagen OneStep RT-PCR kit, and was followed by a second round of multiplex PCR, then size selection and purification. The public reads were reanalyzed by TCRdb: fastp trimming at Q25, MiXCR alignment, in-frame beta chains only. CDR3 protein duplicates are merged, each entry listing the most common genes and DNA. The sample has about 740,000 distinct CDR3 sequences on record, 40% of them singletons. The top ten hold approximately 43% of the sample. Sample: peripheral blood. These receptors were taken from an adult man with Graves' ophthalmopathy.

The sample holds many counts of this clonotype. This chain uses TRBV7-9 with TRBJ1-2; 8 bases are shared with TRBD1. Per the germline V gene, CDR1 is SEHNR and CDR2 is FQNEAQ (reference sequence). The CDR3 is 14 residues long. Trimming removed 2 bases from V and 4 bases from J; junction bases left unmatched: 3. The DNA of the CDR3 is TGTGCCAGCAGCTTATCGACAGGGGCCTATGGCTACACCTTC. Translation: CASSLSTGAYGYTF. Combining the CDR3 with reference TRBV7-9 and TRBJ1-2 gives the whole variable domain DTGVSQNPRHKITKRGQNVTFRCDPISEHNRLYWYRQTLGQGPEFLTYFQNEAQLEKSRLLSDRFSAERPKGSFSTLEIQRTEQGDSAMYLCASSLSTGAYGYTFGSGTRLTVV.

This clonotype appeared a single time. This chain uses TRBV7-6 with TRBJ1-1; D possibly corresponds to TRBD1 (6 bases). CDR1 is SGHVS and CDR2 is FNYEAQ in the germline V gene. The CDR3 is made up of 16 amino acids. Trimming took off 3 bases at V and 1 base at J, with 15 bases between the two ends. The CDR3 loop is CASSLLAGDANTEAFF. DNA of the CDR3: TGTGCCAGCAGCTTGTTAGCAGGGGACGCGAACACTGAAGCTTTCTTT.

This clonotype showed up just a few times. J is TRBJ1-4 and V is TRBV7-9; 9 bases are shared with TRBD1. CDR1 is SEHNR, CDR2 FQNEAQ, per germline (reference sequence). The CDR3 consists of 15 residues. V shed 4 bases, J shed 7 bases, and the junction held 7 bases outside the gene matches. In DNA form, the CDR3 reads TGTGCCAGCAGCTACCCACAGGGGGCAGGTGAAAAACTGTTTTTT. Protein product: CASSYPQGAGEKLFF.